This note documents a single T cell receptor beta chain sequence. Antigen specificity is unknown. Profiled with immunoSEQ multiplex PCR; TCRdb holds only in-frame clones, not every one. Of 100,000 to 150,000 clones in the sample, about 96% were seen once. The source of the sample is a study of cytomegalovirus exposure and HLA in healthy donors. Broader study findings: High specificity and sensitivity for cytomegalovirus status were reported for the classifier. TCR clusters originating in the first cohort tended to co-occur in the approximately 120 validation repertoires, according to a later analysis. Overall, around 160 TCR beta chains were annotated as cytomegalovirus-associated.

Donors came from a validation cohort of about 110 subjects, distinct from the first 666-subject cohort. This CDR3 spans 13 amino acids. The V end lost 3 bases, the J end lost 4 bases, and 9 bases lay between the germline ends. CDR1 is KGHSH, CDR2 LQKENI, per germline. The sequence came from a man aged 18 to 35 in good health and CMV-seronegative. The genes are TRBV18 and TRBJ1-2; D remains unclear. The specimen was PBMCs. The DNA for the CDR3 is TGTGCCAGCTCACCCTCGCAGGTCTATGGCTACACCTTC. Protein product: CASSPSQVYGYTF.